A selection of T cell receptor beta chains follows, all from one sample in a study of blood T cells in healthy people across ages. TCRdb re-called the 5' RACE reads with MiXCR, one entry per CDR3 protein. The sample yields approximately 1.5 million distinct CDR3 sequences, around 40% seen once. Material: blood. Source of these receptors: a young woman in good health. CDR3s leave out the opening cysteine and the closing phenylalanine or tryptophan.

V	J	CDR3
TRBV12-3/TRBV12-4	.	ASSPRDKTLYEQY
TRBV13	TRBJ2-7	ASSWGGGRGYEQY
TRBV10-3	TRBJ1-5	AISPRSNQPQH
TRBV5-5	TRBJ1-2	ASSLPGNGYT
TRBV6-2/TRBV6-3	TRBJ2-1	ASSSLAGEVEQF
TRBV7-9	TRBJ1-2	ASSVAPGRSYT
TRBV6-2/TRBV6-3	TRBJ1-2	ASSYRALGGDYT
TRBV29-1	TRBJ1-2	SVEETQGIYYGYT
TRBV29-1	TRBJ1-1	SVVKGQRTEAF
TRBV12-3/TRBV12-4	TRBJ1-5	ASKQGSNQPQH
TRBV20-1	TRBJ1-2	SARVGERYT
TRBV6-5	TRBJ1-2	ASSSTGDGRGYT
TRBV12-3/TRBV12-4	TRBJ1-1	ASSLRGSCTEAF
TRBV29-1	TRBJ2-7	SVGSNEQY
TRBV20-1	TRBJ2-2	SAITYRGPNTGELF
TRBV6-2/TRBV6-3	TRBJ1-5	ASRETGVREPQH
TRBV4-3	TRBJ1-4	ASSQDLTGGGKLF
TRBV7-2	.	ASRWTGQNEQY
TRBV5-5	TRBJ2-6	ASSFMGQGDISGANVLT
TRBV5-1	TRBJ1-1	ASGMTGIDTEAF
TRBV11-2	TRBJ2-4	ASRADNKNSQY
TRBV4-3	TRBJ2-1	ASTRNRDVGHNEQF
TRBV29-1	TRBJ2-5	SVVRDKVRRPQY